This T cell receptor (beta chain) was obtained from a study of blood T cell repertoires in COVID-19. About the study: Sites in the United States, Italy and Spain provided acute and convalescent COVID-19 samples. Sources were T cells, B-cell-depleted T cells, or PBMCs; the material itself was cDNA or gDNA.

From germline, CDR1 is PRHDT and CDR2 FYEKMQ (reference sequence). Trimming took off 2 bases at V and 9 bases at J, with 16 bases between the two ends. This CDR3 comprises 15 residues. This clone was seen a few times. Original methodology: The authors estimated nucleated cell counts from reference gene primer amplification. This table comes from immunoSEQ multiplex PCR, and its TCRdb copy is limited to in-frame clones, with some not included. The V and J calls and the clone size are those of that table, but D and trimming were determined from the DNA. The data show about 61,000 clones, roughly 80% seen once.

The sequence was obtained from a woman aged 70-85 years with acute or convalescent COVID-19. The rearrangement uses TRBV13 and TRBJ2-2; D perhaps matches TRBD2 (5 bases). Material: peripheral blood. CDR3 nucleotide sequence: TGTGCCAGCAGCTTACGGACTTTGAAAGAAAGGGAGCTGTTTTTT. Its protein product is CASSLRTLKERELFF.